The clone carrying this T cell receptor (beta chain) showed up just a few times. As yet, its antigen is unknown. TCRdb used MiXCR to reprocess the 5' RACE reads, holding one entry per CDR3 protein. The sample lists 100,000 to 150,000 distinct CDR3 sequences, approximately 8.4% occurring once. This record comes from a study of T cells after yellow fever vaccination. General study findings and limits: Researchers report a weaker secondary response that nonetheless peaked faster, day 5 versus 15.

CDR3 length equals 13 residues. V was pared by 6 bases and J by 3 bases, with 13 bases between. Germline-derived CDR1 and CDR2 are DFQATT and SNEGSKA (reference sequence). This clonotype was obtained from a man in his late teens or twenties who received the YFV17D yellow fever vaccine. Source: CD8+ T cells sorted from PBMCs, taken on the day of the yellow fever booster vaccination. This chain links TRBV20-1 with TRBJ2-3, with a tentative D call TRBD2 (6 bases). The CDR3 is CSAPRRETDTQYF. CDR3 nucleotides: TGCAGTGCGCCGCGCCGGGAGACAGATACGCAGTATTTT.